The 13 T cell receptor beta chains below were found in one sample sequenced in a study of early T cells in non-severe SARS-CoV-2 infection. TCRdb analysed the 5' RACE reads with MiXCR anew, one entry per CDR3 protein. The repertoire holds 43,000 or so distinct CDR3 sequences, with roughly 7% as singletons. The sequencing input was whole blood. All receptors come from an adult who was a healthcare worker with PCR-confirmed SARS-CoV-2 infection or an uninfected control (not recorded which).

The chain employs TRBV9 and TRBJ1-3; no reliable D call. The germline V gene has CDR1 SGDLS and CDR2 YYNGEE. The ends were cut back, 0 bases at V and 0 bases at J, with 10 bases in the middle. CDR3 length: 16 residues. The CDR3 sequence is CASSVDRPNSGNTIYF. The CDR3, as DNA: TGTGCCAGCAGCGTAGACAGACCAAACTCTGGAAACACCATATATTTT.

Remarks on this clonotype: One end of the junction does not line up with germline, which may come from a read error. The chain carries TRBV11-3 and TRBJ2-3; a weak D match, TRBD2 (5 bases). Per the germline V gene, CDR1 is SGHNT and CDR2 is YENEEA. This CDR3 contains 13 residues. CDR3 in DNA: TGTGTCAGCAGCCGGGATCGAACAGATACGCAGTATTTT. Its translation is CVSSRDRTDTQYF.

The chain carries TRBV5-5 and TRBJ1-1; no definite D call. The germline V and J ends were trimmed by 1 base and 1 base, with 8 bases remaining between them. Looked up from germline, CDR1 is SGHKS and CDR2 is YYEKEE (reference sequence). This CDR3 region has 14 residues. CDR3 in amino acids: CASSLLTGNTEAFF. The DNA of the CDR3 is TGTGCCAGCAGCTTGTTGACGGGGAACACTGAAGCTTTCTTT. The full variable domain, completed using reference TRBV5-5 and TRBJ1-1, is DAGVTQSPTHLIKTRGQQVTLRCSPISGHKSVSWYQQVLGQGPQFIFQYYEKEERGRGNFPDRFSARQFPNYSSELNVNALLLGDSALYLCASSLLTGNTEAFFGQGTRLTVV.

This clonotype was counted many times. A junction boundary mismatches the germline segment, possibly from a read error. The chain employs TRBV12-3 or TRBV12-4 and TRBJ1-3, with no clear D. The CDR3 has 15 residues. The CDR3 sequence: CASSFWRSSENTIYF. The CDR3 region has the DNA TGTGCCAGCAGTTTTTGGCGGAGCTCTGAAAACACCATATATTTT.

This clonotype was counted a few times. The J gene is TRBJ2-3, the V gene TRBV5-4, with 7 bases aligning to TRBD1. After removal of 4 bases from V and 3 bases from J, the junction contained 11 bases not matched to a gene. The CDR3 is made up of 16 amino acids. Germline CDR1 reads SGHNT; CDR2 reads YYREEE (reference sequence). The CDR3 sequence: CASSRPGTDETDTQYF. The CDR3 nucleotides read TGTGCCAGCAGCCGGCCCGGGACAGACGAGACAGATACGCAGTATTTT.

V is TRBV2 and J is TRBJ2-5, with TRBD2 matching 10 bases. Germline V gives CDR1 SNHLY, CDR2 FYNNEI. Trimming at V came to 7 bases and at J to 0 bases, leaving 5 bases not matched to a gene. The CDR3 consists of 15 residues. CDR3 protein: CASTGGLADQETQYF. CDR3 nucleotides: TGTGCCAGCACCGGCGGACTAGCGGACCAAGAGACCCAGTACTTC.

At least ten counts were recorded for this clonotype. The chain carries TRBV5-3 and TRBJ2-2; TRBD1 agrees at 7 bases. TRBV5-3 is recorded as an ORF, its role being uncertain. This CDR3 spans 15 amino acids. V was clipped by 3 bases and J by 6 bases; unmatched bases: 8. CDR3 DNA sequence: TGTGCCAGAAGCTATTCCGGGACAGAGTCCGGGGAGCTGTTTTTT. It codes for CARSYSGTESGELFF.

V gene TRBV27 combines with J gene TRBJ2-2, with D unclear. V lost 3 bases to trimming and J lost 6 bases, with 8 bases between them. The CDR3 totals 13 residues. Germline V CDR1 and CDR2: MNHEY, SMNVEV (reference sequence). The CDR3 DNA sequence: TGTGCCAGCAGTTTTCTTTCTGCCGGGGAGCTGTTTTTT. Residues: CASSFLSAGELFF.

The chain is built from TRBV7-2 and TRBJ2-3; no firm D call. The CDR3 length is 13 residues. V dropped 2 bases and J dropped 2 bases, with 5 bases sitting between them. Germline V lookup: CDR1 SGHTA, CDR2 FQGNSA. CDR3 loop: CASSLMHTDTQYF. The CDR3, as DNA: TGTGCCAGCAGCTTAATGCACACAGATACGCAGTATTTT.

This clonotype has more than one count but fewer than ten. This CDR3 reads CASSAIGHEQFF. DNA of the CDR3: TGCGCCAGCAGCGCTATAGGCCATGAGCAGTTCTTC. The chain is built from TRBV5-1 and TRBJ2-1; D remains unclear. Between the trimmed V and J ends, which lost 4 bases and 8 bases, there was a span of 10 bases. The CDR3 totals 12 residues. CDR1 SGHRS and CDR2 YFSETQ come from the germline V gene.

The CDR3 reads CASTLTIPSGEYQETQYF. CDR3 bases: TGTGCCAGCACTCTAACCATCCCTAGCGGGGAATACCAAGAGACCCAGTACTTC. The chain combines TRBV12-3 or TRBV12-4 with TRBJ2-5; 9 bases align to TRBD2. J was trimmed by 0 bases and V by 7 bases; bases with no gene match: 15. The CDR3 has 18 amino acids.

The V and J genes are TRBV28 and TRBJ1-5; 7 bases fit TRBD1. This CDR3 is built from 15 residues. Germline CDR1 reads MDHEN; CDR2 reads SYDVKM. V shed 8 bases and J 2 bases; nucleotides not matched to a gene: 9. Here the CDR3 DNA reads TGTGCCAGCGGGAGTCCTGACAGGGGCAATCAGCCCCAGCATTTT. Its translation is CASGSPDRGNQPQHF.

There are a few counts of this clonotype. Here the CDR3 DNA reads TGTGCCAGCAGCTTAGGCCCGGGACTAGCAGGGAAATACGAGCAGTACTTC. It codes for CASSLGPGLAGKYEQYF. This chain links TRBV13 with TRBJ2-7; the match to TRBD2 covers 9 bases. The CDR3 has 17 amino acids. V shed 0 bases, J shed 4 bases, and the junction held 10 bases outside the gene matches. In germline, CDR1 is PRHDT, CDR2 FYEKMQ (reference sequence).